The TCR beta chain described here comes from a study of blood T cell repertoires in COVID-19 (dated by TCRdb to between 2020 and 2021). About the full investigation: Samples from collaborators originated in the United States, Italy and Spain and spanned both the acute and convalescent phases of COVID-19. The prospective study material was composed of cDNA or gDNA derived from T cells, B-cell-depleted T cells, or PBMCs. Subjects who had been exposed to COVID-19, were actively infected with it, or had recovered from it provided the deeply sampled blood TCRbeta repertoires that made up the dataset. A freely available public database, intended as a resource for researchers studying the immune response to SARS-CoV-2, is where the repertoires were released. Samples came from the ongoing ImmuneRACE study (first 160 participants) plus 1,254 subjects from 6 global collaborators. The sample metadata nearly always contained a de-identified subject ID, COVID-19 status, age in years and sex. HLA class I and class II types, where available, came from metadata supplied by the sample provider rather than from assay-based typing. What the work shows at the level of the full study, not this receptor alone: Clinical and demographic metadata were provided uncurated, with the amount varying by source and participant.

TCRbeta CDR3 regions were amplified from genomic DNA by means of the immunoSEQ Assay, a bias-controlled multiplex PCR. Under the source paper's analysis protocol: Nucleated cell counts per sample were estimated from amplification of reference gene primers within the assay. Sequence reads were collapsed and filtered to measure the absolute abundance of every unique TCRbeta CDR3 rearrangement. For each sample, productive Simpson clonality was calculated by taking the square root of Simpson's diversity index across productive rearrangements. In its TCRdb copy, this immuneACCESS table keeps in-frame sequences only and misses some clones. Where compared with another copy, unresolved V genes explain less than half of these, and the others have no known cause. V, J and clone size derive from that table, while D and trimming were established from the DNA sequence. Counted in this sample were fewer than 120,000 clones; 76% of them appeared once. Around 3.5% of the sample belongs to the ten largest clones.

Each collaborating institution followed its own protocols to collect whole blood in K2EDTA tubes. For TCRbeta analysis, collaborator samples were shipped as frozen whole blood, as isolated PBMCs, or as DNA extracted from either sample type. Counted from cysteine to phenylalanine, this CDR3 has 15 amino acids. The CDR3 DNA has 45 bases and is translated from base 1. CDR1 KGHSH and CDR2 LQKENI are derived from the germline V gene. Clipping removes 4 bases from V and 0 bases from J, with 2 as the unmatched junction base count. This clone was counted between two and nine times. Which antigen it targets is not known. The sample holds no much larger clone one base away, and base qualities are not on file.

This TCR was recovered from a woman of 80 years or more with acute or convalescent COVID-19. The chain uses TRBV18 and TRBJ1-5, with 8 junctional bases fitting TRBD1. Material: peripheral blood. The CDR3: CASSLDRASNQPQHF. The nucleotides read TGTGCCAGCTCACTGGACAGGGCTAGCAATCAGCCCCAGCATTTT.